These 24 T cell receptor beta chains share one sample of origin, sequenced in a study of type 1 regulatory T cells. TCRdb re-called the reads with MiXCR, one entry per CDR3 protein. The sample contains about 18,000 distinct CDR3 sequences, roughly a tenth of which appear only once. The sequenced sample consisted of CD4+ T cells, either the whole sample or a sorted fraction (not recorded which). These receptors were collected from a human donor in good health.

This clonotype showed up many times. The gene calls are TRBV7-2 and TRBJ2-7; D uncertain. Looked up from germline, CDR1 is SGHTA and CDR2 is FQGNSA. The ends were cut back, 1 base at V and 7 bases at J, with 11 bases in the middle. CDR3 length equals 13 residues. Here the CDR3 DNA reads TGTGCCAGCAGCTTAGATGGCGTGAGGGAGCAGTACTTC. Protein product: CASSLDGVREQYF.

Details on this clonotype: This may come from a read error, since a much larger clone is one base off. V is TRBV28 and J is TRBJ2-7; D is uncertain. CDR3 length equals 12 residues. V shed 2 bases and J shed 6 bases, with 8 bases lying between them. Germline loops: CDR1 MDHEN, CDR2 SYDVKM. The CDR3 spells CASSLRYCEQYF. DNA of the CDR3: TGTGCCAGCAGTTTACGCTACTGCGAGCAGTACTTC.

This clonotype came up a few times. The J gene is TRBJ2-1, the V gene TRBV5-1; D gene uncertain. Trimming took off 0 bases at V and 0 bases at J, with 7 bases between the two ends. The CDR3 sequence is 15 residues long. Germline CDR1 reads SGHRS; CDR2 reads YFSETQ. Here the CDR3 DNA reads TGCGCCAGCAGCTTGGTAGGTAGCTCCTACAATGAGCAGTTCTTC. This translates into CASSLVGSSYNEQFF.

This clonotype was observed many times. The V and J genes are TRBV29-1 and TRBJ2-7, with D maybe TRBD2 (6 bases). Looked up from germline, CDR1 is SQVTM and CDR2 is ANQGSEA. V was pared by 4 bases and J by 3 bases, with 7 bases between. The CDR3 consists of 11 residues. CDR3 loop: CSVVEGYEQYF. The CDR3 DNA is TGCAGCGTTGTGGAGGGCTACGAGCAGTACTTC.

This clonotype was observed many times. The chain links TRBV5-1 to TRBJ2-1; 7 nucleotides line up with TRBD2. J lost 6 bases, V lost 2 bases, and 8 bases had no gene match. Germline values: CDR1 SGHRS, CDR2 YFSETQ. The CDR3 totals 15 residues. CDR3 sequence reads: CASSLLATLVNEQFF. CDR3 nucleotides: TGCGCCAGCAGCTTACTAGCGACCCTAGTCAATGAGCAGTTCTTC.

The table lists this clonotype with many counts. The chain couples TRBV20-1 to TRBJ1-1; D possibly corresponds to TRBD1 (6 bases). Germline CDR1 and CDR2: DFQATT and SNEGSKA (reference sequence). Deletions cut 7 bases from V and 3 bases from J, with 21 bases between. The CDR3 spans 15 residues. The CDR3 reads CSGTTGAKGDTEAFF. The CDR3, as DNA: TGCAGTGGTACTACCGGGGCCAAGGGGGACACTGAAGCTTTCTTT.

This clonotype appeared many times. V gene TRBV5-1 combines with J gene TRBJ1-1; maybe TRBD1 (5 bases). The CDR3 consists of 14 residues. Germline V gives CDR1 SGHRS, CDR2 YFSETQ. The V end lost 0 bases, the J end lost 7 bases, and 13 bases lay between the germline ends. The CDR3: CASSLGRRGLEAFF. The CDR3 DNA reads TGCGCCAGCAGCTTGGGCAGGCGGGGCCTTGAAGCTTTCTTT.

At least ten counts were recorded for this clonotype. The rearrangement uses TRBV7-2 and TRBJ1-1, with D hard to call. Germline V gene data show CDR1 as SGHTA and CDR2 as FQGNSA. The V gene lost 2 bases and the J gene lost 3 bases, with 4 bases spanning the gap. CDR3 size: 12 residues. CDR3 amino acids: CASSLKYTEAFF. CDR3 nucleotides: TGTGCCAGCAGCTTAAAGTACACTGAAGCTTTCTTT.

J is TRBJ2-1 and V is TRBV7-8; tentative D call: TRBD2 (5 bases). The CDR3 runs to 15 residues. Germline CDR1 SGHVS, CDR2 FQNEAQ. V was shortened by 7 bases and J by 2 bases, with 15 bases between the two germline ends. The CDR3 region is CASISSPSPYNEQFF. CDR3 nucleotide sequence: TGTGCCAGCATCTCTAGCCCGAGCCCCTACAATGAGCAGTTCTTC.

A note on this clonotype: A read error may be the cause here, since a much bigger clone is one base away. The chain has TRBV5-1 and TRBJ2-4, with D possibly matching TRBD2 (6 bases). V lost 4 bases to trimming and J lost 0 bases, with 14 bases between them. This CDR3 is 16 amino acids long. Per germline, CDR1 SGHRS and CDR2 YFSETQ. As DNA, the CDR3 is TGCGCCAGCAGCCCGGTCCCGGGGGAAGCCAAAAACATTCAGTACTTC. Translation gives CASSPVPGEAKNIQYF.

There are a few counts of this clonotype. CDR3 coding DNA: TGTGCCACCAGCCAGGGGTTTGAGACCCAGTACTTC. Translating gives CATSQGFETQYF. The chain has TRBV24-1 and TRBJ2-5, with a tentative D call TRBD1 (6 bases). This CDR3 has 12 amino acids. The V end was cut by 7 bases, the J end by 5 bases, with 10 bases between. In germline, CDR1 is KGHDR, CDR2 SFDVKD.

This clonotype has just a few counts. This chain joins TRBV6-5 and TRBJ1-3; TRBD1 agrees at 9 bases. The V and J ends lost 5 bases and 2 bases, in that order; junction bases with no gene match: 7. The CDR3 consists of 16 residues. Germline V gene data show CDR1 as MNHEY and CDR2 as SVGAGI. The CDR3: CASSITGTGTGNTIYF. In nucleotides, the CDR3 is TGTGCCAGCAGTATTACCGGGACAGGGACTGGAAACACCATATATTTT.

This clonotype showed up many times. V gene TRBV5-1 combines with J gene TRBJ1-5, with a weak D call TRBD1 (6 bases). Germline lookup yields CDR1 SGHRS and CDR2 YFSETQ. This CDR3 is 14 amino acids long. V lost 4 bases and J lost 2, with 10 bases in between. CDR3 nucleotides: TGCGCCAGCAGCCCGACAGGCCGCAATCAGCCCCAGCATTTT. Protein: CASSPTGRNQPQHF.

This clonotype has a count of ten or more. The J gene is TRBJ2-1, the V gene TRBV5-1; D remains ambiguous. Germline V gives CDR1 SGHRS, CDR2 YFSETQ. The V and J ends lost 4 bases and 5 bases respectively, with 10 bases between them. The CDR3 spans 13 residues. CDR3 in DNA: TGCGCCAGCAGCCCGGGCCTAAACAATGAGCAGTTCTTC. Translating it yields CASSPGLNNEQFF.

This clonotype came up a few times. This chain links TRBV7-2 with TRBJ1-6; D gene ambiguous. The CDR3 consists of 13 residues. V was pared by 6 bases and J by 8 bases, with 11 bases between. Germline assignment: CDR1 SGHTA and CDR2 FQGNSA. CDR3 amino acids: CASSYTVDSPLHF. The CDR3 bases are TGTGCCAGCAGTTATACGGTTGATTCACCCCTCCACTTT. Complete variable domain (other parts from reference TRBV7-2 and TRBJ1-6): GAGVSQSPSNKVTEKGKDVELRCDPISGHTALYWYRQSLGQGLEFLIYFQGNSAPDKSGLPSDRFSAERTGGSVSTLTIQRTQQEDSAVYLCASSYTVDSPLHFGNGTRLTVT.

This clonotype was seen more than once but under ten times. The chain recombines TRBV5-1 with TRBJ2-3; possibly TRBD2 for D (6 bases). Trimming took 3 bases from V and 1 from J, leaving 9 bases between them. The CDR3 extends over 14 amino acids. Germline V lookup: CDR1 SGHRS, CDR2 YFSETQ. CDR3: CASSSGDGTDTQYF. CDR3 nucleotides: TGCGCCAGCAGCTCGGGGGACGGCACAGATACGCAGTATTTT.

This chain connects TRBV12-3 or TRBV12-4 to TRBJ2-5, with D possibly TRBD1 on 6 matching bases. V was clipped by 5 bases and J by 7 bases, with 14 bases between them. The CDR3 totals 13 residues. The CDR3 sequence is CASSPRQAGTQYF. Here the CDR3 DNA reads TGTGCCAGCAGTCCCAGACAGGCGGGGACCCAGTACTTC.

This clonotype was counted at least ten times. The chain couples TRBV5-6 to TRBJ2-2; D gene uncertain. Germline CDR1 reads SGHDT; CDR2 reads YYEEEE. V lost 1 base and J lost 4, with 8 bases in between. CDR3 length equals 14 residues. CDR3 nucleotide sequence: TGTGCCAGCAGCTTGATCGGGTTCACCGGGGAGCTGTTTTTT. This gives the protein CASSLIGFTGELFF.

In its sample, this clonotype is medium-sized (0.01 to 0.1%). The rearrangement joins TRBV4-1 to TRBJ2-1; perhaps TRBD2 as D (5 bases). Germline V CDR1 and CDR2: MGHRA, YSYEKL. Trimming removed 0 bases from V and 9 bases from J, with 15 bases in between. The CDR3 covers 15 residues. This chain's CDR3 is CASSQDAGRFSEQFF. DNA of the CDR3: TGCGCCAGCAGCCAAGATGCGGGTCGGTTTAGTGAGCAGTTCTTC.

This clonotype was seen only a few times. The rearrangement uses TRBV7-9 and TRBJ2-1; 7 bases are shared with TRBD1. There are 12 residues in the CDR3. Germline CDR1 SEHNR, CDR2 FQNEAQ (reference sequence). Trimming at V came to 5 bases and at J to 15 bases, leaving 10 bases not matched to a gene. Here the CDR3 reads CASSLPDRVMFF. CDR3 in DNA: TGTGCCAGCAGCCTCCCAGACAGGGTGATGTTCTTC.

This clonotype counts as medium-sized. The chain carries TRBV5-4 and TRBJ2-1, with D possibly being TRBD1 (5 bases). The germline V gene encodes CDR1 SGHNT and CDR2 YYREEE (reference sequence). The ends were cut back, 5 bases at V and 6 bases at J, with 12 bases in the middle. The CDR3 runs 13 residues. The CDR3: CASRPKGFNEQFF. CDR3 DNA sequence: TGTGCCAGCAGGCCCAAGGGGTTCAATGAGCAGTTCTTC.

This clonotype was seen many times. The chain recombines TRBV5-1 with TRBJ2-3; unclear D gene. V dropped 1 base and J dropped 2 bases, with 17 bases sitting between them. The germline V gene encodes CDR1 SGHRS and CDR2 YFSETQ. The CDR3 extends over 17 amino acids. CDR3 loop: CASSLNPGRFNTDTQYF. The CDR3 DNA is TGCGCCAGCAGCTTGAATCCGGGCCGCTTCAACACAGATACGCAGTATTTT. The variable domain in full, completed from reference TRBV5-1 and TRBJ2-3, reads KAGVTQTPRYLIKTRGQQVTLSCSPISGHRSVSWYQQTPGQGLQFLFEYFSETQRNKGNFPGRFSGRQFSNSRSEMNVSTLELGDSALYLCASSLNPGRFNTDTQYFGPGTRLTVL.

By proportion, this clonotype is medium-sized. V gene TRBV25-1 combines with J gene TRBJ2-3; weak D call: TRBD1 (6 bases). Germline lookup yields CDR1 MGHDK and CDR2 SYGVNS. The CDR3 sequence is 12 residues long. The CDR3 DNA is TGTGGAACACGTCAGGGGTCGGGTAAGCAGTATTTT. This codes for CGTRQGSGKQYF.

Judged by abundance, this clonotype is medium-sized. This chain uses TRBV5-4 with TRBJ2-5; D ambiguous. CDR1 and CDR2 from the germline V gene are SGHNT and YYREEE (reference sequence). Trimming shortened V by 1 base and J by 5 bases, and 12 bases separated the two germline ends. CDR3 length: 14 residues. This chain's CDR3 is CASSLPRNKETQYF. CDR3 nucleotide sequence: TGTGCCAGCAGCTTGCCTAGAAATAAGGAGACCCAGTACTTC. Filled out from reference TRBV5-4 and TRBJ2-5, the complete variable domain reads ETGVTQSPTHLIKTRGQQVTLRCSSQSGHNTVSWYQQALGQGPQFIFQYYREEENGRGNFPPRFSGLQFPNYSSELNVNALELDDSALYLCASSLPRNKETQYFGPGTRLLVL.